The entry below gives a single TCR beta chain sequence along with its context. The specificity of this receptor is unknown. The input lacks base qualities; no much larger clone sits a single base away. V loses 5 bases of germline sequence and J loses 6 bases, and the interval between the two ends is 22 bases. Inclusive of the bounding cysteine and phenylalanine, the CDR3 is 16 residues long. The retained sequence is limited to the CDR3, 48 bases, with the frame set at the first base. The germline V gene provides CDR1 SGHRS and CDR2 YFSETQ. The data originate from a study of blood T cells in healthy people across ages (dated by TCRdb to the mid-2010s). Background for the entire study: In model experiments, roughly one uniquely barcoded TCR beta cDNA molecule per two T cells was captured by template switching. The donors were divided into four age groups: young (average around 17 years), middle-aged (about 40), aged (about 60) and long-lived (approximately 74). Using the same blood draw, the study looked at two additional independent replicas of 1 million unique cDNA reads for two donors, one aged 18 to 30 and the other aged 80 or older. To track age-related changes in TCR beta repertoire diversity, the study relied on deep sequencing normalized with unique cDNA molecular identifiers. To avoid experimental bias, donors of different ages were distributed randomly across sequencing lanes.

Library generation was performed with 5' RACE. A second PCR of roughly 7 to 11 cycles was performed with a sample-barcoded 5' primer and a J-beta primer mix. A unique molecular identifier was introduced onto each TCR beta cDNA molecule by a template-switch 5' adaptor carrying 12 random nucleotides. Each sample yielded at least 2.5 million CDR3-containing paired-end reads. First-strand cDNA was synthesized from all RNA with the Mint cDNA synthesis kit, primed by a TRBC-specific oligonucleotide. Following uracil-DNA glycosylase treatment, a first 18-cycle PCR with universal primers M1SS and BC2_uni_R was performed on all cDNA. The authors' analysis ran thus. Each sample was normalized by randomly selecting 1 million high-quality reads, each carrying a distinct molecular identifier. Instead of being binned into consensus sequences, reads with shared molecular identifiers were discarded. MiTCR, with a Q25 quality threshold and the strictest error-elimination algorithm, was used for CDR3 identification, clonotype clustering and error correction. A nonparametric unseen species model using Euler transformation provided a lower-bound estimate of total TCR beta diversity. TCRdb reanalyzed the raw reads on its own, using fastp at Q25 for trimming and MiXCR for clone calling, and kept in-frame beta chains. Entries are consolidated by CDR3 protein sequence, retaining the most common genes and DNA. The V and J calls were determined by TCRdb, not by the authors. This sample comprises 1.5 million to 2 million distinct CDR3 sequences, 35% to 50% of them detected only once. Roughly 23% of the sample comes from the top ten.

On the study overall, not on this receptor specifically: Donor CMV infection status was unknown, potentially confounding age-related changes in expanded clonotypes. As age increased, observed TCR beta diversity per million T cells dropped in a roughly linear way, and a significant reduction was already evident by age about 36. Because profiling used bulk unsorted PBMCs, naive and antigen-experienced compartments could not be compared conclusively. Total diversity estimates from one million sequenced T cells were considered lower bounds and underestimates. Compared with the aged group, the long-lived group had more naive CD4+ T cells, fewer expanded clones and increased TCR diversity, suggesting age selection. A strong correlation was found between observed TCR beta diversity and the percentage of naive T cells measured by flow cytometry.

Systemically healthy Caucasian individuals from Russia, around 39 in total and aged about 6 to 100 years, were included as donors. Ten milliliters of peripheral blood were drawn from each donor into EDTA-treated Vacutainer tubes. PBMCs were isolated by Ficoll-Paque density-gradient centrifugation, with at least 6 million obtained per sample. Total RNA was extracted from PBMCs with Trizol reagent, with at least 5 micrograms obtained per sample. For every donor, an aliquot of PBMCs went through flow cytometry to measure the percentages of naive CD45RAhigh/CD27high T cells. The TCR originated in a human donor in good health. The sequencing sample was made of blood. This sequence uses TRBV5-1 and TRBJ2-3, and perhaps TRBD2 as D gene, on 6 matching bases. CDR3 reads: CASRAGTAMGMDTQYF. Here is the DNA: TGCGCCAGCAGGGCCGGGACTGCAATGGGGATGGATACGCAGTATTTT.